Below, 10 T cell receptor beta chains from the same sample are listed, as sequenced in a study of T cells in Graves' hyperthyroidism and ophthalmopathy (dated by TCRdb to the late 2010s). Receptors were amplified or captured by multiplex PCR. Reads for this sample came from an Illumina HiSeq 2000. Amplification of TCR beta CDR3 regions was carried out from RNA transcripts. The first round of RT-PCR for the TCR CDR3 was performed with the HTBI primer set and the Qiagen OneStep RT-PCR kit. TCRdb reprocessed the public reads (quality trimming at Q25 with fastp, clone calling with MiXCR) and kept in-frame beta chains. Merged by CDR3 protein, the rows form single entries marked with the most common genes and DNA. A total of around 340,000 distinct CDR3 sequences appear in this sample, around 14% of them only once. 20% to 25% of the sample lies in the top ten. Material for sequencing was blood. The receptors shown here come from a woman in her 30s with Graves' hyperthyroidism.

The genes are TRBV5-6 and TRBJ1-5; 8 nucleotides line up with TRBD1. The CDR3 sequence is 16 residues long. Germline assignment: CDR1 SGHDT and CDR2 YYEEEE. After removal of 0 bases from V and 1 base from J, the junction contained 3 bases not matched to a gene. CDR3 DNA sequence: TGTGCCAGCAGCTTGGGCAGGGGGCGAAGCAATCAGCCCCAGCATTTT. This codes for CASSLGRGRSNQPQHF.

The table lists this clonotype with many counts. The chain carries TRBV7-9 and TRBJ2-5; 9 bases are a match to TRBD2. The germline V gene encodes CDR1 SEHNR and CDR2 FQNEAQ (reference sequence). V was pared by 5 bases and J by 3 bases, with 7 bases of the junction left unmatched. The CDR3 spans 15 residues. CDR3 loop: CASSSFGGREETQYF. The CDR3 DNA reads TGTGCCAGCAGCAGCTTCGGCGGGAGGGAAGAGACCCAGTACTTC. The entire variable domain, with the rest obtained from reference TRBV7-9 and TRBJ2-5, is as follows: DTGVSQNPRHKITKRGQNVTFRCDPISEHNRLYWYRQTLGQGPEFLTYFQNEAQLEKSRLLSDRFSAERPKGSFSTLEIQRTEQGDSAMYLCASSSFGGREETQYFGPGTRLLVL.

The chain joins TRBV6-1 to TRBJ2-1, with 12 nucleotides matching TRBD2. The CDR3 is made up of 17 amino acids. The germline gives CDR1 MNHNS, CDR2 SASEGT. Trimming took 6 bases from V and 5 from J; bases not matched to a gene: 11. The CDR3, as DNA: TGTGCCAGCAGCTGGACTAGCGGGAATATTCGAAACAATGAGCAGTTCTTC. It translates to CASSWTSGNIRNNEQFF.

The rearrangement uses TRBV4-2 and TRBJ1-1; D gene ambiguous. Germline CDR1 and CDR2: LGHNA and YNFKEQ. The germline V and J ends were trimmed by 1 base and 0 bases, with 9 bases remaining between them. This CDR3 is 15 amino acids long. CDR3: CASSQGVGMNTEAFF. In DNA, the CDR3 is TGTGCCAGCAGCCAAGGTGTAGGGATGAACACTGAAGCTTTCTTT.

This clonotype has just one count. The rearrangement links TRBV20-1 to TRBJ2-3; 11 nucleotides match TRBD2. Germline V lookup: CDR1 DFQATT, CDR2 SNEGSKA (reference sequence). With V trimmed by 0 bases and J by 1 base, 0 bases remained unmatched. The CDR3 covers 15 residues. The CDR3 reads CSAREGLAGTDTQYF. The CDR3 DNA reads TGCAGTGCTAGAGAGGGACTAGCGGGCACAGATACGCAGTATTTT.

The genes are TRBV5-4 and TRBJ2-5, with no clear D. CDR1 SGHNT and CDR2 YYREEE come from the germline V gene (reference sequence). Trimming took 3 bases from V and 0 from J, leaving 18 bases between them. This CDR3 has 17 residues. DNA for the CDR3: TGTGCCAGCAGCTCTTTCTCCGCGGCCACGTACCAAGAGACCCAGTACTTC. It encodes CASSSFSAATYQETQYF.

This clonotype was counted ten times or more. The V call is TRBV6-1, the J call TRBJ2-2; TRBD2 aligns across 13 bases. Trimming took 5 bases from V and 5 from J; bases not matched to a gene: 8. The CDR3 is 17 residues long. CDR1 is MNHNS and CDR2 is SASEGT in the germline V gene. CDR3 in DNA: TGTGCCAGCAGTCCGACGGGACTAGCGGGATTTACCGGGGAGCTGTTTTTT. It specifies CASSPTGLAGFTGELFF.

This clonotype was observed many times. For the CDR3, the DNA is TGTGCCAGCAGACCGACAGGGGGTAAAAACATTCAGTACTTC. It translates to CASRPTGGKNIQYF. The J gene is TRBJ2-4, the V gene TRBV6-2 or TRBV6-3; 9 bases line up with TRBD1. CDR1 and CDR2 from the germline V gene are MNHEY and SVGEGT. CDR3 length: 14 amino acids. V dropped 6 bases and J dropped 4; count of bases not matched to a gene: 4.

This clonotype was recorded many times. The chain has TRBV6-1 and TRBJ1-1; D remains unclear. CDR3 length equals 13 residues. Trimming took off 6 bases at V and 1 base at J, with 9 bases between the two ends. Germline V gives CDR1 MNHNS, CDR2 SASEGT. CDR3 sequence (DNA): TGTGCCAGCAGATTGGGAAAGAACACTGAAGCTTTCTTT. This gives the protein CASRLGKNTEAFF.

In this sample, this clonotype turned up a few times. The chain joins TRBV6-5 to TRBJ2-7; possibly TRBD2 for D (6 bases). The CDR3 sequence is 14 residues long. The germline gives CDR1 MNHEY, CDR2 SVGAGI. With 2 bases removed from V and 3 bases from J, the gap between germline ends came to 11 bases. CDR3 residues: CASSYMDGSYEQYF. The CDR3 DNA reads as TGTGCCAGCAGTTACATGGACGGGAGCTACGAGCAGTACTTC.